This T cell receptor gamma chain was observed in a study of γδ T cells in repeated Plasmodium falciparum infection. Each sorted gammadelta sample had TRG and TRD chains sequenced. TCRdb re-analyzed the multiplex PCR reads via CATT. The sample has 25,000 to 35,000 gamma-chain clones; more than 1.4% are singletons. This clone was seen ten or more times. It differs at one base from a far larger clone, so likely a read error. Other nucleotide sequences in the sample specify the same CDR3. This receptor was taken from a pool of human donors (malaria-infected and uninfected, not separated). Sequencing input: gamma-delta T cells from blood.

This CDR3 reads CATWEHKKLF. CDR3 sequence (DNA): TGTGCCACCTGGGAGCATAAGAAGCTCTTT. V and J are TRGV4 and TRGJ1 or TRGJ2. This CDR3 region has 10 residues. Germline assignment: CDR1 EGSTGY and CDR2 YDSYTSSV.